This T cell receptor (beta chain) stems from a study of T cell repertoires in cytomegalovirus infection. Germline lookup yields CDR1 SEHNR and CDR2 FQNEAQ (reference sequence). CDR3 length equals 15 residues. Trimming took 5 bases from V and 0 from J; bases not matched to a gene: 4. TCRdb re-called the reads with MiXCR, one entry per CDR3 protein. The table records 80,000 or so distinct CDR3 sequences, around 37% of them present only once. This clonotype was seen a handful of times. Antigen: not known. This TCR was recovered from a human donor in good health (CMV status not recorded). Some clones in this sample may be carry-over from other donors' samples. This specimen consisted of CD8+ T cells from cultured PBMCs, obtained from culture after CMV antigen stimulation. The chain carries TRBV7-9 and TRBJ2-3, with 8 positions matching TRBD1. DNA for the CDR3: TGTGCCAGCAGCCCATACAGGGGGAGCACAGATACGCAGTATTTT. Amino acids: CASSPYRGSTDTQYF.